The 17 T cell receptor beta chains given below trace back to one sample, sequenced in a study of blood T cells in healthy people across ages. Through a sample-barcoded 5' primer and a J-beta primer mix, a second PCR was run for about 6 to 11 cycles. TCRdb ran MiXCR on the 5' RACE reads and lists one entry per CDR3 protein. The sample yields more than 750,000 distinct CDR3 sequences, around 29% seen once. The same data also contributed to another study, on T cells of mothers and their children.

What was sequenced was blood. Receptors originate from a woman between 40 and 50 years old in good health.

This clonotype was found a few times. The chain has TRBV6-5 and TRBJ1-2; TRBD1 agrees at 7 bases. V trimming: 6 bases; J trimming: 3 bases; junction bases outside the gene matches: 4. CDR1 is MNHEY, CDR2 SVGAGI, per germline. There are 13 residues in the CDR3. The CDR3: CASRTGYDYGYTF. CDR3 DNA: TGTGCCAGCAGGACAGGGTACGACTATGGCTACACCTTC.

The genes are TRBV7-2 and TRBJ2-1; D could derive from TRBD1 or TRBD2 (7 bases each). V lost 7 bases and J 2 bases, leaving 21 bases between the germline ends. CDR1 and CDR2 (germline): SGHTA, FQGNSA. The CDR3 has 17 residues. This CDR3 is CASTEGRGGFTYNEQFF. The DNA of the CDR3 is TGTGCCAGCACCGAGGGCAGGGGGGGCTTCACCTACAATGAGCAGTTCTTC.

The CDR3 sequence: CASRRGQTDTQYF. CDR3 DNA sequence: TGTGCCAGCCGCCGGGGGCAAACAGATACGCAGTATTTT. The V and J genes are TRBV6-2 or TRBV6-3 and TRBJ2-3; D assignment may be TRBD1 or TRBD2 (6 bases each). In germline, CDR1 is MNHEY, CDR2 SVGEGT. The CDR3 is made up of 13 amino acids. Trimming pared 8 bases from V and 3 bases from J, leaving 12 bases between.

Concerning this clonotype: Its ends do not fully match the called genes, so a read error is possible. This sequence joins TRBV4-3 and TRBJ2-1, with TRBD2 matching 7 bases. The CDR3 totals 15 residues. Germline values: CDR1 LGHNA, CDR2 YSLEER. The CDR3 region is CASSQGTSSYNEQVF. The CDR3, as DNA: TGCGCCAGCAGCCAAGGGACTAGTTCCTACAATGAGCAGGTCTTC.

On this clonotype: The CDR3 does not close with the conserved phenylalanine or tryptophan, likely indicating a read error. It is unclear where the CDR3 begins or ends on the DNA, so no DNA is shown, and the CDR3 is as TCRdb lists it. V usage is TRBV21-1 and J usage is TRBJ2-1; whether TRBD1, the table's D call, matches the DNA was not checked. TRBV21-1 is listed as a pseudogene. The CDR3 numbers 16 amino acids, ends counted. The CDR3 region is CASSKPCRGYYNEQFL.

The chain links TRBV28 to TRBJ2-7; TRBD1 matches at 10 bases. Per germline, CDR1 MDHEN and CDR2 SYDVKM. This CDR3 region has 15 residues. The trim removed 8 bases at V and 2 bases at J, leaving 9 bases unmatched. CDR3 sequence: CASRPPGTGAYEQYF. CDR3 in DNA: TGTGCCAGCCGCCCGCCCGGGACAGGGGCCTACGAGCAGTACTTC.

Details on this clonotype: One end of the junction varies from germline; a read error may be responsible. The chain combines TRBV5-4 with TRBJ2-1; D remains ambiguous. Germline V gene lookup returns CDR1 SGHNT and CDR2 YYREEE (reference sequence). The CDR3 sequence is 15 residues long. CDR3: CASSLAFQVYNEKFF. In DNA, the CDR3 is TGTGCCAGCAGCTTGGCCTTTCAGGTTTACAATGAGAAGTTCTTC.

This clonotype was counted once. This chain links TRBV10-3 with TRBJ2-1; D is tentatively TRBD1 or TRBD2 (6 bases each). The CDR3 has 15 amino acids. The ends were cut back, 5 bases at V and 3 bases at J, with 14 bases in the middle. Germline CDR1 and CDR2: ENHRY and SYGVKD. The CDR3 spells CAISNRGANYNEQFF. CDR3 nucleotide sequence: TGTGCCATCAGTAATAGGGGGGCCAACTACAATGAGCAGTTCTTC.

A note on this clonotype: A junction end diverges from the germline sequence, so it may reflect a read error. The CDR3 reads CASTESGPGRADMQYF. The CDR3 coding sequence is TGTGCCAGCACCGAATCGGGACCCGGGAGGGCAGATATGCAGTATTTT. The chain couples TRBV12-3 or TRBV12-4 to TRBJ2-3; 8 nucleotides agree with TRBD2. The CDR3 sequence is 16 residues long.

The chain combines TRBV5-1 with TRBJ2-1; D is unresolved. The CDR3 loop spans 16 amino acids. Germline V gives CDR1 SGHRS, CDR2 YFSETQ. With 4 bases removed from V and 3 bases from J, the gap between germline ends came to 17 bases. The CDR3 spells CASSISLSGSYNEQFF. CDR3 bases: TGCGCCAGCAGCATATCTTTATCCGGCAGCTACAATGAGCAGTTCTTC.

This clonotype was seen ten or more times. The V gene is TRBV2, the J gene TRBJ2-7, with D hard to call. Germline-derived CDR1 and CDR2 are SNHLY and FYNNEI. With 4 bases removed from V and 2 bases from J, the gap between germline ends came to 21 bases. This CDR3 is built from 17 residues. In DNA form, the CDR3 reads TGTGCCAGCAGTGTAGAGTCCGATTCCCCCCAAACCTACGAGCAGTACTTC. This sequence encodes CASSVESDSPQTYEQYF.

This clonotype was observed at least ten times. The chain recombines TRBV2 with TRBJ2-5, with D perhaps assigned TRBD1 or TRBD2 (5 bases each). The CDR3 has 16 residues. With 2 bases removed from V and 3 bases from J, the gap between germline ends came to 16 bases. Germline values: CDR1 SNHLY, CDR2 FYNNEI. DNA for the CDR3: TGTGCCAGCAGTGAATATACCGGGACCACAAAAGAGACCCAGTACTTC. Translation gives CASSEYTGTTKETQYF.

This clonotype was counted between two and nine times. CDR3 sequence: CASSRSDRGGTAFF. In DNA, the CDR3 is TGTGCCAGCAGCCGCTCGGACAGGGGCGGAACAGCTTTCTTT. The chain carries TRBV7-9 and TRBJ1-1, with 9 bases that match TRBD1. The CDR3 has 14 residues. V lost 5 bases to trimming and J lost 10 bases; unmatched junction nucleotides: 11. Germline V gene data show CDR1 as SEHNR and CDR2 as FQNEAQ (reference sequence). The whole variable domain, filled in from reference TRBV7-9 and TRBJ1-1, reads DTGVSQNPRHKITKRGQNVTFRCDPISEHNRLYWYRQTLGQGPEFLTYFQNEAQLEKSRLLSDRFSAERPKGSFSTLEIQRTEQGDSAMYLCASSRSDRGGTAFFGQGTRLTVV.

V is TRBV5-1 and J is TRBJ2-5, with 7 bases aligning to TRBD1. Germline-derived CDR1 and CDR2 are SGHRS and YFSETQ. The CDR3 is 14 amino acids. With V trimmed by 2 bases and J by 5 bases, 6 bases remained unmatched. As DNA, the CDR3 is TGCGCCAGCAGCTTACAGGGGAGCGAGGAGACCCAGTACTTC. Translation gives CASSLQGSEETQYF.

This clonotype turned up a few times. This rearrangement joins TRBV5-1 to TRBJ2-1; the match to TRBD1 covers 7 bases. The CDR3 extends over 15 amino acids. Trimming cost V 0 bases and J 7 bases; bases outside gene matches: 7. Germline-derived CDR1 and CDR2 are SGHRS and YFSETQ. CDR3: CASSLALGQANEQFF. The CDR3 DNA reads as TGCGCCAGCAGCTTGGCCTTAGGACAGGCAAATGAGCAGTTCTTC.

This clonotype was seen at least ten times. This sequence joins TRBV15 and TRBJ2-3, with 7 nucleotides matching TRBD1. The CDR3 has 14 amino acids. Germline trimming cut 7 bases from V and 2 bases from J; bases unmatched to any gene: 6. Germline CDR1 and CDR2: LNHNV and YYDKDF (reference sequence). This CDR3 reads CATTGQRNTDTQYF. CDR3 sequence (DNA): TGTGCCACCACGGGACAGCGAAACACAGATACGCAGTATTTT.

The sample holds a few counts of this clonotype. V gene TRBV3-1 combines with J gene TRBJ2-7, with D possibly TRBD2 on 6 matching bases. Germline CDR1 and CDR2: LGHDT and YNNKEL (reference sequence). Trimming left V 5 bases short and J 2 bases short, with 10 bases between. The CDR3 is 13 residues long. The CDR3 is CASSRDFTYEQYF. CDR3 in DNA: TGTGCCAGCAGCAGGGACTTTACCTACGAGCAGTACTTC.